This T cell receptor beta chain derives from a study of blood T cells in healthy people across ages. Alongside a J-beta primer mix, a sample-barcoded 5' primer served in a second PCR lasting about 7 to 11 cycles. TCRdb processed the 5' RACE reads anew with MiXCR; each CDR3 protein has one entry. The sample carries 910,000 or so distinct CDR3 sequences, about 51% recorded once. CDR3 length: 14 residues. The ends lost 10 bases at V and 3 bases at J; junction bases unmatched: 8. From germline, CDR1 is ENHRY and CDR2 SYGVKD. Sequenced material: blood. The V gene is TRBV10-3, the J gene TRBJ2-7, with TRBD2 identical over 11 bases. The receptor was isolated from a woman aged 55-70 years in good health. CDR3: CATRLAGGNYEQYF. As DNA, the CDR3 is TGTGCCACGAGGCTAGCGGGAGGAAACTACGAGCAGTACTTC.